The present TCR beta chain was sequenced within a study of T cells in Graves' hyperthyroidism and ophthalmopathy. Amplification of TCR beta CDR3 regions was performed using RNA transcripts as template. The primer set for the first-round RT-PCR of the TCR CDR3 was HTBI. TCRdb recomputed calls from the multiplex PCR reads with MiXCR, one row per CDR3 protein. Among hundreds of thousands of distinct CDR3 sequences listed, approximately 15% were seen once. This sequence was found in a woman aged 40 to 50 with Graves' ophthalmopathy. Sequenced sample: blood.

The CDR3 sequence: CAISNQQGTNEQYF. CDR3 nucleotide sequence: TGTGCCATCAGTAATCAACAGGGGACGAACGAGCAGTACTTC. The V gene is TRBV10-3, the J gene TRBJ2-7; 7 bases align to TRBD1. The germline CDR1 and CDR2 sequences are ENHRY and SYGVKD. The CDR3 runs to 14 residues. The V and J ends lost 5 bases and 5 bases, in that order; junction bases with no gene match: 9.